This TCR beta chain was documented in a study of monozygotic twins with inflammatory bowel disease. For each CDR3 protein, TCRdb gives one entry from its re-call of the 5' RACE reads, without DNA. This sample's table has a few hundred thousand distinct CDR3 sequences. The germline CDR1 and CDR2 sequences are GTSNPN and SVGIG (reference sequence). The CDR3 sequence is 15 residues long. The rearrangement uses TRBV30 and TRBJ2-5; TCRdb's assignment of TRBD1 cannot be checked, as there is no DNA. The sample consisted of blood. This sequence was found in a human donor with ulcerative colitis or Crohn's disease, or a healthy co-twin of an affected twin (not recorded which). The CDR3 is CAWRRGGLGQETQYF.